The 6 T cell receptor beta chains reported below all come from one sample, sequenced in a study of CD8 T cells in Susac syndrome. RNA was extracted with the RNeasy kit, and a quantity of about 0.45 to 1 ug was reverse transcribed using random hexamers. TCRdb re-analysed the immunoSEQ multiplex PCR reads in MiXCR, keeping a single row per CDR3 protein. The table lists around 220,000 distinct CDR3 sequences, approximately 90% of them singletons. Sequencing was done on a sample of CD8+ T cells from PBMCs. All receptors come from a human donor with multiple sclerosis.

The chain uses TRBV5-6 and TRBJ1-5; unclear D gene. Germline CDR1 and CDR2: SGHDT and YYEEEE. V was shortened by 5 bases and J by 0 bases, with 15 bases between the two germline ends. This CDR3 comprises 16 residues. Here the CDR3 reads CASSSRGSPSNQPQHF. The DNA for the CDR3 is TGTGCCAGCAGTTCTCGCGGGAGTCCTAGCAATCAGCCCCAGCATTTT.

The chain recombines TRBV5-6 with TRBJ2-2; 7 nucleotides match TRBD1. In germline, CDR1 is SGHDT, CDR2 YYEEEE. The length of the CDR3 is 17 residues. Trimming took 4 bases from V and 7 from J; bases not matched to a gene: 16. The CDR3 DNA follows: TGTGCCAGCAGCCATGACAGGGATCGAATATTCATCGGGGAGCTGTTTTTT. It is translated as CASSHDRDRIFIGELFF.

The chain employs TRBV10-2 and TRBJ2-7; D unresolved. Germline V gene data show CDR1 as WSHSY and CDR2 as SAAADI. This CDR3 region has 11 residues. V lost 8 bases to trimming and J lost 2 bases, with 7 bases between them. In DNA, the CDR3 is TGCGCCAGCGGCGTGCCCTACGAGCAGTACTTC. Protein: CASGVPYEQYF.

The chain carries TRBV21-1 and TRBJ2-5. TRBV21-1 is assigned pseudogene status. The CDR3 is 15 amino acids. Written as DNA, the CDR3 is TGTGCCAGCAGCAAAGCGGGGGTAGAAAGGGAGACCCAGTACTTC. Translation gives CASSKAGVERETQYF.

This rearrangement joins TRBV27 to TRBJ2-7, with no clear D. The length of the CDR3 is 12 residues. V was trimmed by 5 bases and J by 3 bases, leaving 8 bases between them. The germline gives CDR1 MNHEY, CDR2 SMNVEV (reference sequence). CDR3 in amino acids: CASSPFGYEQYF. DNA for the CDR3: TGTGCCAGCAGTCCCTTCGGCTACGAGCAGTACTTC.

V usage is TRBV25-1 and J usage is TRBJ1-2; D perhaps matches TRBD1 (5 bases). CDR3 size: 15 residues. V lost 2 bases and J 6 bases, leaving 16 bases between the germline ends. Germline CDR1 reads MGHDK; CDR2 reads SYGVNS. The CDR3 here is CASSERSNGADGYTF. In DNA form, the CDR3 reads TGTGCCAGCAGTGAAAGGTCCAACGGGGCGGATGGCTACACCTTC.